The entry below gives a single T cell receptor beta chain sequence along with its context. The entry originates in a study of blood T cell repertoires in COVID-19. Study-level background: From the United States, Italy and Spain came samples of acute and convalescent COVID-19.

Using immunoSEQ multiplex PCR, the repertoire was profiled, and TCRdb retains in-frame clones only, with some absent. The table has approximately 240,000 clones, about 85% seen once. This TCR came from a woman over 75 with active or convalescent COVID-19. Source material: peripheral blood.

The DNA for the CDR3 is TGTGCCACCCAGGGGATGAGCAATCAGCCCCAGCATTTT. This gives the protein CATQGMSNQPQHF. The rearrangement links TRBV24-1 to TRBJ1-5; a weak D match, TRBD1 (6 bases). Germline V CDR1 and CDR2: KGHDR, SFDVKD. CDR3 length: 13 residues. V shed 9 bases and J shed 1 base, with 9 bases lying between them.